The 11 T cell receptor beta chains presented below share a single source sample, sequenced in a study of blood T cells in healthy people across ages. For the second PCR, which ran for about 6 to 11 cycles, a sample-barcoded 5' primer and a J-beta primer mix were used. TCRdb analysed the 5' RACE reads with MiXCR anew, one entry per CDR3 protein. The table shows roughly 800,000 distinct CDR3 sequences, with roughly 64% occurring only once. The specimen was blood. The receptors were gathered from a man aged 25-40 years in good health.

Comment on this clonotype: This clone may be a read error of a much larger clone one base away. The chain links TRBV7-2 to TRBJ2-7; 10 positions agree with TRBD1. The CDR3 is 15 residues long. Germline loops: CDR1 SGHTA, CDR2 FQGNSA. The CDR3 DNA is TGTGTCAGCAGCCCCGACAGGGGGCCCCCCTACGAGCAGTACTTC. It codes for CVSSPDRGPPYEQYF. Filled out from reference TRBV7-2 and TRBJ2-7, the complete variable domain reads GAGVSQSPSNKVTEKGKDVELRCDPISGHTALYWYRQSLGQGLEFLIYFQGNSAPDKSGLPSDRFSAERTGGSVSTLTIQRTQQEDSAVYLCVSSPDRGPPYEQYFGPGTRLTVT.

Remarks on this clonotype: The junction and the germline gene differ at one end; a read error may be behind it. V gene TRBV20-1 combines with J gene TRBJ2-1, with D tentatively TRBD2 (6 bases). This CDR3 contains 13 residues. CDR1 DFQATT and CDR2 SNEGSKA come from the germline V gene (reference sequence). CDR3 bases: TGCAGTGCTGATCGGAGGGCGGTCAATGAGCGGTTCTTC. Translated: CSADRRAVNERFF.

The chain uses TRBV6-2 or TRBV6-3 and TRBJ2-1, with 9 bases identical to TRBD1. CDR3 length equals 16 residues. Germline V gene data show CDR1 as MNHEY and CDR2 as SVGEGT. V lost 6 bases to trimming and J lost 8 bases; unmatched junction nucleotides: 14. CDR3 sequence (DNA): TGTGCCAGCAGAGAGACTGGCGGGACAGGGATCTATGAGCAGTTCTTC. As protein: CASRETGGTGIYEQFF.

The V and J genes are TRBV9 and TRBJ2-5; perhaps TRBD1 as D (6 bases). This CDR3 comprises 15 residues. CDR1 is SGDLS, CDR2 YYNGEE, per germline. The germline V and J ends were trimmed by 0 bases and 5 bases, with 14 bases remaining between them. CDR3 nucleotide sequence: TGTGCCAGCAGCGTAGGTTCAGGGGTCGCGGAGACCCAGTACTTC. Translated: CASSVGSGVAETQYF.

As concerns this clonotype: A read error may be the cause here, since a much bigger clone is one base away. The chain has TRBV7-9 and TRBJ1-1; D call uncertain. CDR1 SEHNR and CDR2 FQNEAQ come from the germline V gene (reference sequence). The CDR3 extends over 13 amino acids. V was shortened by 5 bases and J by 1 base, with 8 bases between the two germline ends. CDR3 sequence (DNA): TGTGCCAGCAGCCCCGAGGAGAACACTGAAGCTTTCTTT. It codes for CASSPEENTEAFF.

The chain couples TRBV28 to TRBJ2-2; D is possibly TRBD2 (5 bases). The CDR3 spans 12 residues. In germline, CDR1 is MDHEN, CDR2 SYDVKM. V was trimmed by 6 bases and J by 6 bases, leaving 8 bases between them. For the CDR3, the DNA is TGTGCCAGCAGGCGGGCCGCCGGGGAGCTGTTTTTT. Its protein is CASRRAAGELFF.

This clonotype was observed a few times. The chain couples TRBV11-2 to TRBJ2-4; 9 nucleotides match TRBD1. The J call may be faulty, since TRBJ2-7 better matches the DNA end. The CDR3 totals 17 residues. Germline V gene data show CDR1 as SGHAT and CDR2 as FQNNGV. Here the CDR3 reads CASSLQRGTGRPYEQYF. The CDR3 DNA sequence: TGTGCCAGCAGCCTTCAAAGAGGGACAGGGAGGCCCTACGAGCAGTACTTC.

J is TRBJ2-1 and V is TRBV9; TRBD2 is a possible D gene (6 bases). Trimming took off 2 bases at V and 12 bases at J, with 15 bases between the two ends. Germline V gives CDR1 SGDLS, CDR2 YYNGEE. The CDR3 is 13 residues long. CDR3 sequence reads: CASSVSLASRQFF. The CDR3 DNA reads TGTGCCAGCAGCGTGAGTCTAGCGAGTAGGCAGTTCTTC.

The J gene is TRBJ1-2, the V gene TRBV25-1, with 7 positions matching TRBD1. The V and J ends lost 7 bases and 8 bases, in that order; junction bases with no gene match: 7. Germline V gene lookup returns CDR1 MGHDK and CDR2 SYGVNS. There are 12 residues in the CDR3. As DNA, the CDR3 is TGTGCCAGCAAAGGGGGCGCGGGGGGCTACACCTTC. Its protein product is CASKGGAGGYTF.

V and J are TRBV5-1 and TRBJ2-7; 7 bases map to TRBD1. From germline, CDR1 is SGHRS and CDR2 YFSETQ. The V gene end was trimmed by 4 bases and the J gene end by 0 bases; junction bases not matched to a gene: 4. The CDR3 contains 14 residues. The CDR3 coding sequence is TGCGCCAGCAGCCCCGGACAGGACTCCTACGAGCAGTACTTC. It encodes CASSPGQDSYEQYF.

The chain is built from TRBV7-2 and TRBJ2-5, with TRBD2 matching 7 bases. The CDR3 consists of 12 residues. Germline V gene lookup returns CDR1 SGHTA and CDR2 FQGNSA. Trimming cost V 11 bases and J 11 bases; bases outside gene matches: 14. The CDR3 is CAVSRRAGEQYF. The DNA of the CDR3 is TGTGCCGTCAGCCGCAGGGCGGGGGAGCAGTACTTC.